These T cell receptor beta chains were read from a single sample in a study of T-cell reconstitution after alpha-beta-depleted transplantation in children. Each CDR3 protein gets one entry after TCRdb re-called the PCR reads with MiXCR. Found here are around 360,000 distinct CDR3 sequences, 10% of them singletons; the top ten hold 2.4%. The sequences come from PBMCs from the stem cell graft donor, collected from the stem cell graft. The receptors were gathered from a human donor who donated a stem cell graft to a child with acute lymphoblastic leukemia. Both conserved end residues are part of each CDR3. The D gene is left open where the match is weak. Where a row states a size, it is once, few, many or the class of an expanded clone; other rows omit it.

D: -
V: TRBV28
J: TRBJ2-1
size: -
CDR3: CATLAASSYNEQFF
DNA: TGTGCCACCCTAGCAGCGAGCTCCTACAATGAGCAGTTCTTC

D: -
V: TRBV10-3
J: TRBJ2-5
size: few
CDR3: CAIGGGGQETQYF
DNA: TGTGCCATCGGGGGTGGGGGGCAAGAGACCCAGTACTTC

D: -
V: TRBV11-1
J: TRBJ2-1
size: few
CDR3: CASSLAPDRASSGYFNEQFF
DNA: TGTGCCAGCAGCTTAGCGCCGGACAGGGCATCTAGCGGGTATTTCAATGAGCAGTTCTTC

D: -
V: TRBV7-9
J: TRBJ2-2
size: -
CDR3: CASSLDLAGGELFF
DNA: TGTGCCAGCAGCTTAGATCTAGCAGGCGGGGAGCTGTTTTTT

D: TRBD2
V: TRBV6-2/TRBV6-3
J: TRBJ2-7
size: -
CDR3: CASSYSTSGLIYYEQYF
DNA: TGTGCCAGCAGTTACTCGACTAGCGGGCTAATTTACTACGAGCAGTACTTC

D: -
V: TRBV14
J: TRBJ2-7
size: few
CDR3: CASSPRDYPGGYEQYF
DNA: TGTGCCAGCAGCCCCAGGGACTACCCAGGGGGCTACGAGCAGTACTTC

D: -
V: TRBV7-7
J: TRBJ2-1
size: -
CDR3: CASSLVGGEEQFF
DNA: TGTGCTAGCAGCTTAGTGGGCGGGGAGGAGCAGTTCTTC

D: -
V: TRBV20-1
J: TRBJ2-7
size: -
CDR3: CSARDPLASYEQYF
DNA: TGCAGTGCTAGAGATCCTCTAGCGAGCTACGAGCAGTACTTC

D: -
V: TRBV27
J: TRBJ2-7
size: many
CDR3: CASSQEVLYEQYF
DNA: TGTGCCAGCAGCCAGGAAGTTTTGTACGAGCAGTACTTC

D: -
V: TRBV9
J: TRBJ1-5
size: many
CDR3: CASSVVADGNQPQHF
DNA: TGTGCCAGCAGCGTAGTGGCCGATGGGAATCAGCCCCAGCATTTT

D: TRBD2
V: TRBV12-3/TRBV12-4
J: TRBJ2-5
size: few
CDR3: CASSLPLAGGPETQYF
DNA: TGTGCCAGCAGTCTCCCGCTAGCGGGAGGGCCGGAGACCCAGTACTTC

D: TRBD2
V: TRBV4-2
J: TRBJ2-7
size: many
CDR3: CASTPGSGSSYEQYF
DNA: TGTGCCAGCACCCCGGGTAGCGGGAGCTCCTACGAGCAGTACTTC

D: TRBD2
V: TRBV7-3
J: TRBJ2-3
size: -
CDR3: CASSLLASGSFDTQYF
DNA: TGTGCCAGCAGCTTATTGGCTAGCGGGAGCTTCGATACGCAGTATTTT

D: TRBD2
V: TRBV3-1
J: TRBJ2-1
size: -
CDR3: CASSQGPGGPMGEQFF
DNA: TGTGCCAGCAGCCAAGGGCCGGGAGGGCCCATGGGAGAGCAGTTCTTC

D: -
V: TRBV10-3
J: TRBJ2-3
size: -
CDR3: CAIGGLALDTQYF
DNA: TGTGCCATCGGCGGACTTGCCTTGGATACGCAGTATTTT

D: -
V: TRBV2
J: TRBJ2-3
size: -
CDR3: CASKGGRYGTDTQYF
DNA: TGTGCCAGCAAAGGTGGCAGATATGGCACAGATACGCAGTATTTT

D: TRBD1
V: TRBV4-1
J: TRBJ2-2
size: -
CDR3: CASSQVRPGGHGELFF
DNA: TGCGCCAGCAGCCAAGTAAGACCAGGGGGACACGGGGAGCTGTTTTTT

D: -
V: TRBV7-2
J: TRBJ1-6
size: few
CDR3: CASSGGNTGISLHF
DNA: TGTGCCAGCAGCGGGGGAAATACAGGGATATCCCTCCACTTT

D: -
V: TRBV29-1
J: TRBJ1-1
size: few
CDR3: CSVVVGPGATEAFF
DNA: TGCAGCGTTGTAGTGGGGCCCGGGGCCACTGAAGCTTTCTTT

D: -
V: TRBV24-1
J: TRBJ2-7
size: -
CDR3: CATSIAGSYEQYF
DNA: TGTGCCACCAGTATCGCGGGCTCCTACGAGCAGTACTTC

D: -
V: TRBV7-9
J: TRBJ2-3
size: -
CDR3: CASSTTGGATDTQYF
DNA: TGTGCCAGCAGCACAACAGGTGGTGCCACAGATACGCAGTATTTT